These 29 T cell receptor beta chains came from one sample sequenced in a study of human T cells and chemical hapten exposure. Time point indicated: pre-sensitization, week 0. Specified treatment: therapeutic diphenylcyclopropenone sensitization with weekly scalp DPC. TCRdb re-called the RACE reads through MiXCR, storing one row per CDR3 protein. The table has 180,000 or so distinct CDR3 sequences, approximately 29% seen once. Specimen: whole blood, collected in connection with sensitization to the hapten diphenylcyclopropenone (DPC). The receptors come from a woman between 25 and 40 years old with alopecia areata. Some clones in this sample may be carry-over from other donors' samples.

This clonotype turned up a few times. The chain employs TRBV7-2 and TRBJ1-2; TRBD1 might be the D (6 bases). Germline loops: CDR1 SGHTA, CDR2 FQGNSA. This CDR3 contains 15 residues. V lost 5 bases, J lost 0 bases, and 13 bases lay in between. CDR3 nucleotides: TGTGCCAGCAGCAGTTATTACAGGGCTAACTATGGCTACACCTTC. It specifies CASSSYYRANYGYTF.

The chain recombines TRBV20-1 with TRBJ1-5; TRBD1 agrees at 10 bases. The germline gives CDR1 DFQATT, CDR2 SNEGSKA (reference sequence). V lost 4 bases and J lost 11; bases outside the gene matches: 17. The length of the CDR3 is 16 residues. The CDR3 nucleotides are TGCAGTGCTACGCTTTTGGACAGGGGGTGGGTGGGGACCCAGCATTTT. Translation: CSATLLDRGWVGTQHF.

The chain is built from TRBV4-3 and TRBJ2-1; maybe TRBD1 (6 bases). V was shortened by 2 bases and J by 8 bases, with 7 bases between the two germline ends. CDR3 size: 12 residues. Germline-derived CDR1 and CDR2 are LGHNA and YSLEER. CDR3 bases: TGCGCCAGCAGCCAAAACAGGGATGAGCAGTTCTTC. The encoded protein is CASSQNRDEQFF.

This chain connects TRBV6-4 to TRBJ1-1, with D uncertain. Germline V gene data show CDR1 as MRHNA and CDR2 as SNTAGT. The CDR3 length is 13 residues. V dropped 8 bases and J dropped 5 bases, with 15 bases sitting between them. CDR3 coding DNA: TGTGCCAGCTCCGTTTCCCTTCAAACTGAAGCTTTCTTT. Residues: CASSVSLQTEAFF.

The chain is built from TRBV7-2 and TRBJ1-6; a possible D gene is TRBD1 (5 bases). Trimming left V 1 base short and J 11 bases short, with 15 bases between. The V gene's germline CDR1 is SGHTA and CDR2 FQGNSA. The CDR3 sequence is 15 residues long. DNA for the CDR3: TGTGCCAGCAGCTTAGGTTTCGGGGGATTGACACCCCTCCACTTT. It codes for CASSLGFGGLTPLHF.

This clonotype has only a few counts. This chain links TRBV4-3 with TRBJ2-7; perhaps TRBD1 as D (6 bases). This CDR3 region has 14 residues. Trimming shortened V by 4 bases and J by 0 bases, and 10 bases separated the two germline ends. Germline CDR1 reads LGHNA; CDR2 reads YSLEER. The DNA for the CDR3 is TGCGCCAGCAGCCCGAGACAGGACTCCTACGAGCAGTACTTC. Translation gives CASSPRQDSYEQYF.

This clonotype was counted a few times. The chain recombines TRBV29-1 with TRBJ2-1; 10 nucleotides match TRBD1. After removal of 6 bases from V and 6 bases from J, the junction contained 11 bases not matched to a gene. CDR3 size: 15 residues. The germline CDR1 and CDR2 sequences are SQVTM and ANQGSEA. The CDR3 loop reads CSVRVGTGAPNEQFF. CDR3 coding DNA: TGCAGCGTCCGTGTCGGGACAGGGGCCCCCAATGAGCAGTTCTTC.

The table lists this clonotype with a few counts. In DNA form, the CDR3 reads TGTGCCACGACTCGACAGGTTAATAATTCACCCCTCCACTTT. It is translated as CATTRQVNNSPLHF. The chain employs TRBV10-3 and TRBJ1-6, with D tentatively TRBD1 (6 bases). V shed 10 bases and J shed 5 bases, with 15 bases lying between them. The CDR3 sequence is 14 residues long. The germline V gene has CDR1 ENHRY and CDR2 SYGVKD.

V and J are TRBV9 and TRBJ1-1; 9 bases align to TRBD1. The CDR3 spans 15 residues. Trimming cost V 3 bases and J 0 bases; bases outside gene matches: 3. Germline CDR1 reads SGDLS; CDR2 reads YYNGEE. Here the CDR3 reads CASSAQGALNTEAFF. In DNA, the CDR3 is TGTGCCAGCAGCGCACAGGGGGCCCTGAACACTGAAGCTTTCTTT.

The table lists this clonotype with a few counts. The J gene is TRBJ1-2, the V gene TRBV28; no definite D call. This CDR3 is built from 11 residues. Trimming left V 6 bases short and J 8 bases short, with 10 bases between. The germline V gene has CDR1 MDHEN and CDR2 SYDVKM. DNA of the CDR3: TGTGCCAGCAGCTCAGTCTACGGCTACACCTTC. Encoded protein: CASSSVYGYTF.

J is TRBJ2-5 and V is TRBV29-1, with a weak D call TRBD2 (7 bases). Trimming left V 7 bases short and J 0 bases short, with 15 bases between. The CDR3 consists of 14 residues. Germline CDR1 reads SQVTM; CDR2 reads ANQGSEA. For the CDR3, the DNA is TGCAGCGCCGGGGGGCTACTGTACCAAGAGACCCAGTACTTC. It yields the protein CSAGGLLYQETQYF.

The gene calls are TRBV18 and TRBJ2-5, with D uncertain. Germline lookup yields CDR1 KGHSH and CDR2 LQKENI. Trimming shortened V by 2 bases and J by 5 bases, and 9 bases separated the two germline ends. The CDR3 contains 13 residues. Here the CDR3 DNA reads TGTGCCAGCTCACCAGGGAACCTGGAGACCCAGTACTTC. Encoded protein: CASSPGNLETQYF.

The CDR3 reads CASSPLQFGGAAKNIQYF. The CDR3 bases are TGTGCCAGCTCACCTCTCCAGTTCGGGGGTGCGGCCAAAAACATTCAGTACTTC. V gene TRBV18 combines with J gene TRBJ2-4, with D possibly TRBD2 on 6 matching bases. The V gene's germline CDR1 is KGHSH and CDR2 LQKENI. Trimming pared 3 bases from V and 1 base from J, leaving 19 bases between. This CDR3 is built from 18 residues.

This chain uses TRBV7-9 with TRBJ2-2; D may be TRBD1 or TRBD2 (5 bases each). This CDR3 has 15 amino acids. V gave up 5 bases and J gave up 4 bases, with 14 bases separating them. Germline V gene sequence: CDR1 SEHNR, CDR2 FQNEAQ (reference sequence). CDR3 region: CASSNSGRLTGELFF. For the CDR3, the DNA is TGTGCCAGCAGCAATTCGGGGCGTCTCACCGGGGAGCTGTTTTTT.

The chain joins TRBV10-3 to TRBJ2-7, with D hard to call. Trimming left V 4 bases short and J 2 bases short, with 6 bases between. The CDR3 extends over 12 amino acids. The germline CDR1 and CDR2 sequences are ENHRY and SYGVKD. The CDR3 protein is CAISGYPYEQYF. The CDR3 DNA reads TGTGCCATCAGTGGATACCCCTACGAGCAGTACTTC.

This clonotype has a count of ten or more. This chain connects TRBV6-2 or TRBV6-3 to TRBJ2-1; no firm D call. V lost 10 bases, J lost 1 base, and 14 bases lay in between. Germline V gives CDR1 MNHEY, CDR2 SVGEGT. This CDR3 spans 14 amino acids. The CDR3 protein is CATRWTASYNEQFF. The CDR3 nucleotides read TGTGCCACCCGTTGGACCGCATCCTACAATGAGCAGTTCTTC.

The chain uses TRBV29-1 and TRBJ2-6; maybe TRBD1 (6 bases). Trimming pared 7 bases from V and 3 bases from J, leaving 10 bases between. The germline CDR1 and CDR2 sequences are SQVTM and ANQGSEA. This CDR3 is 13 amino acids long. CDR3 nucleotides: TGCAGCGCTCAGGGGAGTGGGGCCAACGTCCTGACTTTC. Protein sequence: CSAQGSGANVLTF.

CDR3 nucleotide sequence: TGCAGTGCTACACGGACAAACCAAGAGACCCAGTACTTC. The encoded protein is CSATRTNQETQYF. The chain couples TRBV20-1 to TRBJ2-5, with a weak D call TRBD1 (5 bases). In germline, CDR1 is DFQATT, CDR2 SNEGSKA (reference sequence). V was shortened by 4 bases and J by 0 bases, with 9 bases between the two germline ends. CDR3 size: 13 residues.

This clonotype was seen a handful of times. This sequence joins TRBV5-1 and TRBJ2-1; 11 bases agree with TRBD2. V lost 4 bases and J lost 3; bases outside the gene matches: 3. The CDR3 has 15 amino acids. Germline V gene lookup returns CDR1 SGHRS and CDR2 YFSETQ. The CDR3 bases are TGCGCCAGCAGCGTGACTAGCGGGATCTACAATGAGCAGTTCTTC. Translation gives CASSVTSGIYNEQFF. Based on the CDR3 plus reference TRBV5-1 and TRBJ2-1, the full variable domain is KAGVTQTPRYLIKTRGQQVTLSCSPISGHRSVSWYQQTPGQGLQFLFEYFSETQRNKGNFPGRFSGRQFSNSRSEMNVSTLELGDSALYLCASSVTSGIYNEQFFGPGTRLTVL.

The chain uses TRBV29-1 and TRBJ1-1, with unresolved D. The CDR3 spans 13 residues. CDR1 and CDR2 from the germline V gene are SQVTM and ANQGSEA. The V end lost 6 bases, the J end lost 4 bases, and 15 bases lay between the germline ends. The CDR3 loop is CSVRAFQSTEAFF. CDR3 coding DNA: TGCAGCGTCCGGGCCTTCCAGAGCACTGAAGCTTTCTTT. Filled out from reference TRBV29-1 and TRBJ1-1, the complete variable domain reads SAVISQKPSRDICQRGTSLTIQCQVDSQVTMMFWYRQQPGQSLTLIATANQGSEATYESGFVIDKFPISRPNLTFSTLTVSNMSPEDSSIYLCSVRAFQSTEAFFGQGTRLTVV.

The CDR3 spells CASGTGRDTEAFF. The CDR3 DNA follows: TGTGCCAGCGGGACAGGGAGGGACACTGAAGCTTTCTTT. The genes are TRBV28 and TRBJ1-1; the match to TRBD1 covers 9 bases. The CDR3 is made up of 13 amino acids. V trimming: 8 bases; J trimming: 3 bases; junction bases outside the gene matches: 4. Germline V gives CDR1 MDHEN, CDR2 SYDVKM.

The DNA for the CDR3 is TGCGCCAGCAGCCAAGGAAGGGAGAACGGGGAGCTGTTTTTT. It translates to CASSQGRENGELFF. This chain uses TRBV4-3 with TRBJ2-2; maybe TRBD2 (5 bases). This CDR3 is built from 14 residues. The V end was cut by 1 base, the J end by 7 bases, with 10 bases between. Germline assignment: CDR1 LGHNA and CDR2 YSLEER.

This clonotype was seen a handful of times. CDR3 sequence (DNA): TGTGCCAGCAGCGCCCAAGGAGTTAGAACAGATACGCAGTATTTT. This encodes CASSAQGVRTDTQYF. This chain connects TRBV9 to TRBJ2-3; D is ambiguous. The CDR3 totals 15 residues. Trimming shortened V by 3 bases and J by 3 bases, and 14 bases separated the two germline ends. Germline-derived CDR1 and CDR2 are SGDLS and YYNGEE.

The J gene is TRBJ2-4, the V gene TRBV19; a weak D match, TRBD2 (7 bases). CDR3 length: 16 amino acids. V lost 4 bases to trimming and J lost 6 bases, with 19 bases between them. Germline values: CDR1 LNHDA, CDR2 SQIVND (reference sequence). Written as DNA, the CDR3 is TGTGCCAGTAGTAAAGTCGGGGGGCAGGCTGGAAACATTCAGTACTTC. Protein: CASSKVGGQAGNIQYF.

The chain joins TRBV28 to TRBJ1-6; D ambiguous. Trimming cost V 4 bases and J 7 bases, with 14 bases left between them. The CDR3 loop spans 15 amino acids. The germline gives CDR1 MDHEN, CDR2 SYDVKM. CDR3 in amino acids: CASSSPWLANSPLHF. The CDR3 coding sequence is TGTGCCAGCAGTTCCCCGTGGCTCGCGAATTCACCCCTCCACTTT.

V and J are TRBV29-1 and TRBJ2-3; 12 positions agree with TRBD2. The CDR3 contains 15 residues. Germline V gene data show CDR1 as SQVTM and CDR2 as ANQGSEA. Trimming at V came to 6 bases and at J to 3 bases, leaving 7 bases not matched to a gene. CDR3 amino acids: CSVTRLAGVTDTQYF. The CDR3, as DNA: TGCAGCGTCACCAGACTAGCGGGAGTGACAGATACGCAGTATTTT.

This chain connects TRBV28 to TRBJ1-1; 9 bases match TRBD1. The CDR3 is 14 amino acids. V lost 6 bases and J lost 8; bases outside the gene matches: 10. Germline CDR1 reads MDHEN; CDR2 reads SYDVKM. CDR3 in amino acids: CASRDRGLLGEAFF. In DNA form, the CDR3 reads TGTGCCAGCAGGGACAGGGGCCTCCTCGGGGAAGCTTTCTTT.

This clonotype appeared a single time. The chain uses TRBV28 and TRBJ2-1; no clear D. This CDR3 comprises 14 residues. Germline loops: CDR1 MDHEN, CDR2 SYDVKM. The V gene lost 5 bases and the J gene lost 0 bases, with 8 bases spanning the gap. The CDR3 DNA sequence: TGTGCCAGCAGTAGGCAAAGCTCCTACAATGAGCAGTTCTTC. Translating it yields CASSRQSSYNEQFF.

A few counts support this clonotype. The chain links TRBV27 to TRBJ2-3, with 7 bases identical to TRBD2. V was pared by 1 base and J by 6 bases, with 7 bases of the junction left unmatched. The CDR3 spans 15 residues. Germline-derived CDR1 and CDR2 are MNHEY and SMNVEV (reference sequence). The CDR3 loop is CASSLLRGFYDTQYF. CDR3 sequence (DNA): TGTGCCAGCAGTTTATTGCGGGGGTTTTACGATACGCAGTATTTT.